Here is one TCR beta chain with its context. Its target is not known. The data were taken from a study of CD8+ T cells in alopecia areata. Study-level information: Those patients who were treated received oral tofacitinib, which was given at 5 to 10 mg twice daily for moderate-to-severe alopecia areata. Study findings and constraints: Lesional scalp displayed greater clonality than normal scalp, most notably in alopecia totalis/universalis.

The ends lost 5 bases at V and 4 bases at J; junction bases unmatched: 6. The V gene's germline CDR1 is SEHNR and CDR2 FQNEAQ (reference sequence). This CDR3 is built from 14 residues. RNA, once extracted, was reverse transcribed into cDNA for use as the sequencing template. Measured with immunoSEQ multiplex PCR; TCRdb has only the in-frame clones, and not every one. The sample has fewer than 250,000 clones, 45% to 65% seen once. As for treatment: oral pan-JAK inhibitor, 5-10 mg twice daily. Samples from alopecia areata patients were lesional scalp punch biopsies and peripheral blood. Specimen: CD4+ T cells sorted from blood, collected at week 4, from a patient treated with tofacitinib. This rearrangement joins TRBV7-9 to TRBJ2-3; 7 bases line up with TRBD1. The receptor's source is a human donor with alopecia areata. CDR3 loop: CASSPDRAADTQYF. The CDR3 nucleotides are TGTGCCAGCAGCCCCGACAGGGCTGCAGATACGCAGTATTTT.